The rows below give T cell receptor beta chains drawn from one sample of a study of cytomegalovirus exposure and HLA in healthy donors. Here immunoSEQ multiplex PCR was the method, and the copy in TCRdb shows in-frame clones only, minus some. The sample has under 100,000 clones; less than 75% are singletons. The sequenced sample was PBMCs. These receptors originate from a woman under 40 in good health and CMV-seropositive. The CDR3 runs from the conserved cysteine through the conserved F or W. The order of the fields is D gene, clone size, V gene, J gene, CDR3 DNA, CDR3 protein. A D gene is named only where the DNA matches it firmly. Clone size, where shown, is once, few, many, or a class for clones that have expanded.

>NA|NA|TRBV5-6|TRBJ2-7
TGTGCCAGCAGCTTGGCCCCGGGACAATTTTCCTACGAGCAGTACTTC
CASSLAPGQFSYEQYF
>TRBD1|NA|TRBV6-6|TRBJ1-3
TGTGCCAGCAGTCCAACCACAGGGGGTGGAAACACCATATATTTT
CASSPTTGGGNTIYF
>NA|NA|TRBV18|TRBJ1-1
TGTGCCAGTTCATTAGCCGGGTCGGCCACTGAAGCTTTCTTT
CASSLAGSATEAFF
>NA|NA|TRBV11-2|TRBJ2-7
TGTGCCAGCAGCCTAGGTATACAGGGAGCCTACGAGCAGTACTTC
CASSLGIQGAYEQYF
>NA|many|TRBV6-6|TRBJ1-1
TGTGCCAGCAGACAATACGGGGAGTCGGGGACTGAAGCTTTCTTT
CASRQYGESGTEAFF
>TRBD1|few|TRBV4-3|TRBJ2-1
TGCGCCAGCAGCGATGGGACAGGGTCCTACAATGAGCAGTTCTTC
CASSDGTGSYNEQFF
>TRBD2|NA|TRBV6-6|TRBJ2-5
TGTGCCAGCAGAAAGAGCGGGGGGGCCCAAGAGACCCAGTACTTC
CASRKSGGAQETQYF
>NA|NA|TRBV18|TRBJ1-4
TGTGCCAGCTCACCCACAGCGGGATCGGCTAATGAAAAACTGTTTTTT
CASSPTAGSANEKLFF
>NA|NA|TRBV27|TRBJ1-4
TGTGCCAGCAGTTTAAGCAAAGGAGCAACTAATGAAAAACTGTTTTTT
CASSLSKGATNEKLFF
>TRBD2|few|TRBV28|TRBJ2-3
TGTGCCAGCAGTTTAGGGGTCGCGGGGGAGGATACGCAGTATTTT
CASSLGVAGEDTQYF
>TRBD1|NA|TRBV4-1|TRBJ1-2
TGCGCCAGCAGCCAAGACCTGGGACAGATCACCTATGGCTACCCCTTC
CASSQDLGQITYGYPF
>NA|NA|TRBV19|TRBJ2-2
TGTGCCAGTAATACAGTTAACACCGGGGAGCTGTTTTTT
CASNTVNTGELFF
>NA|NA|TRBV18|TRBJ2-5
TGTGCCAGCTCAAAGACTAGTGTGGAGACCCAGTACTTC
CASSKTSVETQYF
>NA|NA|TRBV4-1|TRBJ1-1
TGCGCCAGCAGCCCTAGGGGGAGCCTGAACACTGAAGCTTTCTTT
CASSPRGSLNTEAFF
>NA|NA|TRBV18|TRBJ2-2
TGTGCCAGCTCACCACCTCCTAGTGTGGCCGGGGAGCTGTTTTTT
CASSPPPSVAGELFF
>NA|NA|TRBV5-6|TRBJ1-5
TGTGCCAGCAGCCCGGGGACTCTGGATCAGCCCCAGCATTTT
CASSPGTLDQPQHF
>TRBD1|NA|TRBV6-5|TRBJ1-2
TGTGCCAGCAGACAGGGGGGAGGTGGCTACACCTTC
CASRQGGGGYTF
>NA|NA|TRBV7-2|TRBJ1-2
TGTGCCAGCAGCTTAGAGGTTCAGGGAAAGGGCTACACCTTC
CASSLEVQGKGYTF
>NA|NA|TRBV7-9|TRBJ2-7
TGTGCCAGCAGCTTAGAGGCAGGTCCAAGCTCCTACGAGCAGTACTTC
CASSLEAGPSSYEQYF
>NA|NA|TRBV7-9|TRBJ1-5
TGTGCCAGCAGCCCGGGCGGGAGTAGCAATCAGCCCCAGCATTTT
CASSPGGSSNQPQHF
>TRBD1|NA|TRBV10-3|TRBJ2-7
TGTGCCATCAGGGGGACAGGGTACCACGAGCAGTACTTC
CAIRGTGYHEQYF
>TRBD2|few|TRBV5-1|TRBJ2-7
TGCGCCAGCAGCTCTTCGGGACTAGCGGAGAGAGCCTACGAGCAGTACTTC
CASSSSGLAERAYEQYF
>NA|NA|TRBV5-1|TRBJ2-6
TGCGCCAGCAGCTCAGGGATGCCCTCTGGGGCCAACGTCCTGACTTTC
CASSSGMPSGANVLTF
>NA|NA|TRBV18|TRBJ1-2
TGTGCCAGCTCACCAAGACAGGACTATGGCTACACCTTC
CASSPRQDYGYTF
>NA|NA|TRBV7-6|TRBJ2-2
TGTGCCAGCAGCTTAGGGGACAACCGGTATATTGACGGGGAGCTGTTTTTT
CASSLGDNRYIDGELFF
>NA|NA|TRBV4-3|TRBJ2-7
TGCGCCAGCAGCCCTGCGAGGGGGGGAGGCTACGAGCAGTACTTC
CASSPARGGGYEQYF
>NA|NA|TRBV6-5|TRBJ1-5
TGTGCCAGCAGCCGGACAGTGGAAGGACAGCCCCAGCATTTT
CASSRTVEGQPQHF
>NA|NA|TRBV9|TRBJ1-2
TGTGCCAGCACCAGACAGGACAGCGATGGCTACACCTTC
CASTRQDSDGYTF
>NA|NA|TRBV19|TRBJ1-4
TGTGCCAGTAGTATGACAGTAACCAACGAAAAACTGTTTTTT
CASSMTVTNEKLFF
>NA|NA|TRBV7-2|TRBJ1-2
TGTGCCAGCAGCTTAGGCGAATCTGAGAAAGGCTACACCTTC
CASSLGESEKGYTF
>TRBD1|NA|TRBV4-2|TRBJ2-3
TGTGCCAGCAGCCAAGAGGGGGGACAGGGGTCAGATACGCAGTATTTT
CASSQEGGQGSDTQYF
>NA|NA|TRBV30|TRBJ2-1
TGTGCCTGGACGCTCGGCTACAATGAGCAGTTCTTC
CAWTLGYNEQFF
>NA|NA|TRBV5-8|TRBJ1-5
TGTGCCAGCAGCTTGGTATATCAGCCCCAGCATTTT
CASSLVYQPQHF
>NA|NA|TRBV2|TRBJ1-1
TGTGCCAGCACCGGACAACCCAACACTGAAGCTTTCTTT
CASTGQPNTEAFF
>NA|NA|TRBV4-3|TRBJ2-1
TGCGCCAGCAGCCAAGGGAGGGGACAGCTTTACAATGAGCAGTTCTTC
CASSQGRGQLYNEQFF
>NA|NA|TRBV23-1|TRBJ2-1
TGCGCCAGCAGTCCAGGGTCCCATGAGCAGTTCTTC
CASSPGSHEQFF
>TRBD2|NA|TRBV5-4|TRBJ2-7
TGTGCCAGCAGCTTAGGGACTAGTGCTCACGAGCAGTACTTC
CASSLGTSAHEQYF
>NA|few|TRBV7-3|TRBJ2-5
TGTGCCAGCAGCTTAAGGCTCGAAGAGACCCAGTACTTC
CASSLRLEETQYF
>TRBD1|NA|TRBV14|TRBJ2-3
TGTGCCAGCAGCCAATTAGGGACAGGGACAACAGATACGCAGTATTTT
CASSQLGTGTTDTQYF
>NA|NA|TRBV7-2|TRBJ1-2
TGTGCCAGCAGGGGCCCGCTTTTTAACTATGGCTACACCTTC
CASRGPLFNYGYTF